This T cell receptor (beta chain) was recorded in a study of T-cell memory formation after mild COVID-19. Study-wide findings and caveats: Researchers found some responding clones in pre-infection memory, a sign that cross-reactive memory joined. Contracting clones localized mainly to CM and EM when CD4+ and mainly to EMRA when CD8+. Clones contracting over day 15 to 85 were CD4/CD8 balanced, with later expanders leaning CD4+.

Libraries for TCRalpha and TCRbeta carried sample barcodes and unique molecular identifiers via 5'RACE. TCRdb processed the 5' RACE reads anew with MiXCR; each CDR3 protein has one entry. The repertoire holds around 510,000 distinct CDR3 sequences, with about 20% as singletons. In the case of this clonotype: The antigen remains unidentified.

The sequencing input was PBMCs or a T cell subset sorted from them (not recorded which). The TCR sequence derives from an adult woman who had mild COVID-19 (a few samples of this study predate the infection). Cell type and time point are not known.

CDR3 in amino acids: CASSRRTGGFYEQYF. CDR3 coding DNA: TGTGCCAGTAGTCGCCGGACAGGAGGTTTCTACGAGCAGTACTTC. V usage is TRBV19 and J usage is TRBJ2-7; TRBD1 matches 7 bases. The germline V gene has CDR1 LNHDA and CDR2 SQIVND (reference sequence). This CDR3 region has 15 residues. Unmatched junction bases numbered 10, after V lost 5 bases and J lost 3 bases.